This is a list of T cell receptor beta chains from one sample in a study of T cell repertoires in aging, cancer and after chemotherapy. TCRdb re-called the multiplex PCR reads through MiXCR, storing one row per CDR3 protein. The table includes around 5,800 distinct CDR3 sequences, roughly a quarter detected once. Sequencing input: blood. The receptors derive from a human donor with a blood cancer. Each CDR3 is given with its conserved first and last residue. The order of the fields is J gene, V gene, D gene, clone size, CDR3 protein, CDR3 DNA. A D gene is named only where the DNA matches it firmly. Clone size appears in some rows only: once, few, many, or a class for an expanded clone.

j_call: TRBJ1-4; v_call: TRBV28; d_call: .; clone_size: few; cdr3_aa: CASIHGVGEKLFF; cdr3_nt: TGTGCCAGCATCCACGGGGTCGGTGAAAAACTGTTTTTT
j_call: TRBJ2-5; v_call: TRBV11-3; d_call: TRBD1; clone_size: medium-sized; cdr3_aa: CASSGKTGGYETQYF; cdr3_nt: TGTGCCAGCAGCGGGAAGACAGGGGGCTATGAGACCCAGTACTTC
j_call: TRBJ2-5; v_call: TRBV11-2; d_call: TRBD2; clone_size: few; cdr3_aa: CASSLGLAGGRETQYF; cdr3_nt: TGTGCCAGCAGCTTGGGACTAGCGGGAGGCAGAGAGACCCAGTACTTC
j_call: TRBJ2-5; v_call: TRBV18; d_call: .; clone_size: medium-sized; cdr3_aa: CASSPSHSQETQYF; cdr3_nt: TGTGCCAGCTCACCATCCCACAGCCAAGAGACCCAGTACTTC
j_call: TRBJ2-5; v_call: TRBV20-1; d_call: .; clone_size: medium-sized; cdr3_aa: CSARWGETQYF; cdr3_nt: TGCAGTGCTAGATGGGGAGAGACCCAGTACTTC
j_call: TRBJ1-2; v_call: TRBV7-9; d_call: .; clone_size: .; cdr3_aa: CASSFSGGGGYTF; cdr3_nt: TGTGCCAGCAGCTTCTCGGGGGGTGGTGGCTACACCTTC
j_call: TRBJ2-6; v_call: TRBV12-3/TRBV12-4; d_call: TRBD1; clone_size: .; cdr3_aa: CASSQTGGISGANVLTF; cdr3_nt: TGTGCCAGCAGTCAGACAGGGGGGATCTCTGGGGCCAACGTCCTGACTTTC
j_call: TRBJ1-2; v_call: TRBV5-6; d_call: .; clone_size: few; cdr3_aa: CASSQTATNYGYTF; cdr3_nt: TGTGCCAGCAGCCAGACAGCCACGAACTATGGCTACACCTTC
j_call: TRBJ2-1; v_call: TRBV7-6; d_call: TRBD2; clone_size: medium-sized; cdr3_aa: CASSLAGLAGSHNEQFF; cdr3_nt: TGTGCCAGCAGCTTGGCCGGACTAGCGGGAAGTCACAATGAGCAGTTCTTC
j_call: TRBJ2-2; v_call: TRBV5-1; d_call: .; clone_size: .; cdr3_aa: CASGRDTNTGDLFF; cdr3_nt: TGCGCCAGCGGCCGGGACACGAACACCGGGGACCTGTTTTTT
j_call: TRBJ1-1; v_call: TRBV5-1; d_call: .; clone_size: once; cdr3_aa: CASSLDVTEAFF; cdr3_nt: TGCGCCAGCAGCTTGGATGTCACTGAAGCTTTCTTT
j_call: TRBJ1-2; v_call: TRBV20-1; d_call: .; clone_size: .; cdr3_aa: CSASSNYGYTF; cdr3_nt: TGCAGTGCTAGCTCCAACTATGGCTACACCTTC
j_call: TRBJ2-1; v_call: TRBV28; d_call: .; clone_size: .; cdr3_aa: CASSDAMGADNEQFF; cdr3_nt: TGTGCCAGCAGCGACGCTATGGGAGCGGACAATGAGCAGTTCTTC
j_call: TRBJ2-3; v_call: TRBV24-1; d_call: .; clone_size: medium-sized; cdr3_aa: CATSDSRGADTQYF; cdr3_nt: TGTGCCACCAGTGACTCCAGAGGTGCAGATACGCAGTATTTT
j_call: TRBJ1-1; v_call: TRBV18; d_call: TRBD1; clone_size: .; cdr3_aa: CASSPRTGTNTEAFF; cdr3_nt: TGTGCCAGCTCACCGCGGACAGGGACCAACACTGAAGCTTTCTTT
j_call: TRBJ1-5; v_call: TRBV6-1; d_call: .; clone_size: .; cdr3_aa: CASSENQGSQPQHF; cdr3_nt: TGTGCCAGCAGTGAGAATCAGGGTAGTCAGCCCCAGCATTTT
j_call: TRBJ1-2; v_call: TRBV7-9; d_call: .; clone_size: few; cdr3_aa: CASSFREGLTGYTF; cdr3_nt: TGTGCCAGCAGCTTTAGAGAGGGGCTGACTGGCTACACCTTC
j_call: TRBJ1-1; v_call: TRBV18; d_call: TRBD1; clone_size: .; cdr3_aa: CASSPGTGLLNTEAFF; cdr3_nt: TGTGCCAGCTCACCAGGGACAGGGCTCTTGAACACTGAAGCTTTCTTT
j_call: TRBJ2-7; v_call: TRBV28; d_call: TRBD1; clone_size: .; cdr3_aa: CASSLGDSKSYEQYF; cdr3_nt: TGTGCCAGCAGTTTAGGGGACAGCAAGTCCTACGAGCAGTACTTC
j_call: TRBJ2-4; v_call: TRBV5-4; d_call: TRBD1; clone_size: medium-sized; cdr3_aa: CASSNRGTGENIQYF; cdr3_nt: TGTGCCAGCAGCAACCGGGGGACAGGGGAGAACATTCAGTACTTC
j_call: TRBJ2-7; v_call: TRBV6-5; d_call: TRBD2; clone_size: .; cdr3_aa: CASSYIAGSSYEQYF; cdr3_nt: TGTGCCAGCAGTTATATAGCGGGCAGCTCCTACGAGCAGTACTTC
j_call: TRBJ1-1; v_call: TRBV11-2; d_call: TRBD1; clone_size: .; cdr3_aa: CASSLGTGNTEAFF; cdr3_nt: TGTGCCAGCAGCTTAGGGACAGGGAACACTGAAGCTTTCTTT